These 31 T cell receptor beta chains originate from one sample sequenced in a study of patients and donors after allogeneic stem cell transplantation. One entry per CDR3 protein, called by TCRdb with MiXCR from the RT-PCR reads. Among about a million distinct CDR3 sequences, about 20% were seen once, and the ten largest hold around 6%. The sample comprised blood, either unsorted or a sorted T cell fraction (not recorded which). The receptor set was obtained from a human donor who was either an allogeneic HSCT recipient or a stem cell or donor lymphocyte infusion donor (not recorded which). It is not recorded whose cells these are; they may come from a transplant donor.

The rearrangement joins TRBV7-2 to TRBJ2-7; D might be TRBD1 or TRBD2, each matching 5 bases. This CDR3 region has 12 residues. The germline V gene has CDR1 SGHTA and CDR2 FQGNSA. Trimming left V 5 bases short and J 2 bases short, with 7 bases between. CDR3 residues: CASSGDAYEQYF. The CDR3 DNA follows: TGTGCCAGCAGCGGGGACGCCTACGAGCAGTACTTC.

The CDR3 nucleotides read TGCAGCGTTAGGGGACGTCGCCCGGGCGGGATTGGGGAGGCTTTCTTT. Translation gives CSVRGRRPGGIGEAFF. This chain links TRBV29-1 with TRBJ1-1; D may be TRBD1 (5 bases). In germline, CDR1 is SQVTM, CDR2 ANQGSEA. V lost 5 bases and J lost 11, with 30 bases in between. This CDR3 comprises 16 residues.

The CDR3 DNA follows: TGTGCCAGCAGTGAATTTGGGGTTGGCAGTAACTATGGCTACACCTTC. Its translation is CASSEFGVGSNYGYTF. The chain combines TRBV25-1 with TRBJ1-2, with D hard to call. CDR1 MGHDK and CDR2 SYGVNS come from the germline V gene. Trimming removed 1 base at V and 1 base at J, with 13 bases between. This CDR3 comprises 16 residues.

Remarks on this clonotype: The germline gene is not matched at one end of the junction; a read error may be the cause. CDR3 region: CASSEGGETKYF. The CDR3 nucleotides read TGTGCCAGCAGTGAGGGGGGAGAGACCAAGTACTTC. This chain joins TRBV12-3 or TRBV12-4 and TRBJ2-5; TRBD1 or TRBD2 may be the D gene (6 bases each). The CDR3 runs to 12 residues.

This clonotype has only a few counts. The chain combines TRBV5-1 with TRBJ1-4; 9 positions agree with TRBD1. In germline, CDR1 is SGHRS, CDR2 YFSETQ. The CDR3 is 15 residues long. With 2 bases clipped from V and 7 bases from J, the junction kept 6 bases outside the gene matches. CDR3 DNA: TGCGCCAGCAGCTTCGGGGACAGGGTGGGTGAAAAACTGTTTTTT. Translated: CASSFGDRVGEKLFF.

The chain has TRBV2 and TRBJ2-5, with D possibly TRBD2 on 6 matching bases. This CDR3 has 14 amino acids. Per the germline V gene, CDR1 is SNHLY and CDR2 is FYNNEI. V lost 7 bases, J lost 2 bases, and 14 bases lay in between. Here the CDR3 DNA reads TGTGCCAGCACCGGACTATTAAAGCAAGAGACCCAGTACTTC. Translation: CASTGLLKQETQYF.

In its sample, this clonotype was seen many times. J is TRBJ2-2 and V is TRBV12-3 or TRBV12-4; weak D call: TRBD2 (6 bases). This CDR3 spans 16 amino acids. V was clipped by 7 bases and J by 2 bases, with 17 bases between them. DNA for the CDR3: TGTGCCAGCATCCGGGAGACGGAGTCAAACACCGGGGAGCTGTTTTTT. The encoded protein is CASIRETESNTGELFF.

This clonotype was recorded a few times. The chain links TRBV20-1 to TRBJ2-7; D possibly corresponds to TRBD2 (5 bases). From germline, CDR1 is DFQATT and CDR2 SNEGSKA (reference sequence). This CDR3 has 13 amino acids. Trimming took 2 bases from V and 7 from J, leaving 15 bases between them. DNA of the CDR3: TGCAGTGCTAGACAGGACTTGCAAGGGGAGCAGTACTTC. Translating gives CSARQDLQGEQYF.

V gene TRBV2 combines with J gene TRBJ2-3; 9 positions match TRBD2. CDR3 size: 17 residues. The ends lost 4 bases at V and 1 base at J; junction bases unmatched: 9. Germline V gene sequence: CDR1 SNHLY, CDR2 FYNNEI. The CDR3 here is CASSGGLASFGTDTQYF. CDR3 bases: TGTGCCAGCAGTGGGGGACTAGCCTCTTTTGGCACAGATACGCAGTATTTT. Based on the CDR3 plus reference TRBV2 and TRBJ2-3, the full variable domain is EPEVTQTPSHQVTQMGQEVILRCVPISNHLYFYWYRQILGQKVEFLVSFYNNEISEKSEIFDDQFSVERPDGSNFTLKIRSTKLEDSAMYFCASSGGLASFGTDTQYFGPGTRLTVL.

The chain uses TRBV6-6 and TRBJ2-3, with unresolved D. Germline-derived CDR1 and CDR2 are MNHNY and SVGAGI (reference sequence). V was cut by 1 base and J by 2 bases, with 4 bases left in between. The CDR3 is 13 residues long. This CDR3 is CASSYFYTDTQYF. DNA of the CDR3: TGTGCCAGCAGTTACTTTTACACAGATACGCAGTATTTT.

The sample holds a few counts of this clonotype. The rearrangement uses TRBV9 and TRBJ2-5; 7 bases are a match to TRBD2. Unmatched junction bases numbered 0, after V lost 0 bases and J lost 1 base. The germline V gene has CDR1 SGDLS and CDR2 YYNGEE. This CDR3 is built from 14 residues. The CDR3 bases are TGTGCCAGCAGCGTAGGGACTAGCCAAGAGACCCAGTACTTC. Translating it yields CASSVGTSQETQYF.

This clonotype was detected many times. The rearrangement links TRBV12-3 or TRBV12-4 to TRBJ2-1, with D possibly being TRBD2 (7 bases). With 5 bases removed from V and 4 bases from J, the gap between germline ends came to 21 bases. This CDR3 region has 17 residues. CDR3 nucleotides: TGTGCCAGCAGTCTCGGAGGGGGGGCCGTTTCTTACAATGAGCAGTTCTTC. It codes for CASSLGGGAVSYNEQFF.

V usage is TRBV3-1 and J usage is TRBJ1-1; D ambiguous. The germline gives CDR1 LGHDT, CDR2 YNNKEL (reference sequence). Deletions cut 1 base from V and 4 bases from J, with 13 bases between. CDR3 length: 15 residues. DNA of the CDR3: TGTGCCAGCAGCCAAGGGGGTAAGTGGGGCACTGAAGCTTTCTTT. As protein: CASSQGGKWGTEAFF.

This clonotype was counted a few times. CDR3 sequence: CASSPSDYSGNTIYF. The CDR3 nucleotides are TGTGCCAGCTCACCGTCTGACTACTCTGGAAACACCATATATTTT. The J gene is TRBJ1-3, the V gene TRBV18, with D hard to call. The germline V gene has CDR1 KGHSH and CDR2 LQKENI. The V gene lost 3 bases and the J gene lost 0 bases, with 9 bases spanning the gap. The CDR3 runs 15 residues.

V and J are TRBV3-1 and TRBJ2-1; 7 bases agree with TRBD2. Germline V gene sequence: CDR1 LGHDT, CDR2 YNNKEL (reference sequence). With V trimmed by 4 bases and J by 7 bases, 4 bases remained unmatched. This CDR3 comprises 13 residues. The CDR3 nucleotides read TGTGCCAGCAGCCGTCGGGGGGAGAATGAGCAGTTCTTC. Translation gives CASSRRGENEQFF.

The genes are TRBV6-2 or TRBV6-3 and TRBJ2-7; 10 positions agree with TRBD2. The CDR3 loop spans 16 amino acids. The trim removed 5 bases at V and 3 bases at J, leaving 10 bases unmatched. In germline, CDR1 is MNHEY, CDR2 SVGEGT. CDR3 sequence reads: CASSPRTGTSDYEQYF. The CDR3, as DNA: TGTGCCAGCAGTCCCCGGACTGGGACTAGCGACTACGAGCAGTACTTC.

The V gene is TRBV20-1, the J gene TRBJ2-7, with D possibly being TRBD2 (5 bases). Trimming removed 6 bases from V and 4 bases from J, with 16 bases in between. There are 13 residues in the CDR3. Germline V lookup: CDR1 DFQATT, CDR2 SNEGSKA (reference sequence). The CDR3 loop is CSAPMYRGYEQYF. For the CDR3, the DNA is TGCAGTGCCCCAATGTACCGAGGGTACGAGCAGTACTTC.

This clonotype was seen a handful of times. The chain combines TRBV12-3 or TRBV12-4 with TRBJ1-3; the D is unclear. V was clipped by 6 bases and J by 1 base, with 13 bases between them. The CDR3 loop spans 15 amino acids. CDR3 loop: CASRDRSGSGNTIYF. CDR3 sequence (DNA): TGTGCCAGCAGAGACCGCAGTGGATCTGGAAACACCATATATTTT.

V usage is TRBV29-1 and J usage is TRBJ2-7; the match to TRBD1 covers 9 bases. The CDR3 has 12 amino acids. The V segment lost 7 bases and the J segment 6 bases; nucleotides outside the gene matches: 7. Looked up from germline, CDR1 is SQVTM and CDR2 is ANQGSEA. CDR3 region: CSASGQGFEQYF. CDR3 sequence (DNA): TGCAGCGCCTCGGGACAGGGTTTCGAGCAGTACTTC.

The chain recombines TRBV5-1 with TRBJ2-3; 7 bases map to TRBD1. Germline CDR1 reads SGHRS; CDR2 reads YFSETQ. The CDR3 is made up of 15 amino acids. Trimming removed 1 base from V and 2 bases from J; junction bases left unmatched: 4. The CDR3 region is CASSLTGANTDTQYF. In nucleotides, the CDR3 is TGCGCCAGCAGCTTGACAGGGGCCAACACAGATACGCAGTATTTT.

V gene TRBV20-1 combines with J gene TRBJ1-5; tentatively, D is TRBD1 (6 bases). This CDR3 spans 14 amino acids. V lost 3 bases and J lost 4, with 13 bases in between. The germline gives CDR1 DFQATT, CDR2 SNEGSKA (reference sequence). The CDR3 nucleotides read TGCAGTGCTAGGAGTGCGAGGGGGAATCAGCCCCAGCATTTT. This gives the protein CSARSARGNQPQHF.

V gene TRBV12-3 or TRBV12-4 combines with J gene TRBJ1-2; D not resolved. The V end lost 2 bases, the J end lost 2 bases, and 9 bases lay between the germline ends. CDR3 length equals 14 residues. The CDR3 protein is CASSLNGRNYGYTF. For the CDR3, the DNA is TGTGCCAGCAGTTTAAACGGAAGAAACTATGGCTACACCTTC.

This clonotype was seen a handful of times. The rearrangement links TRBV7-8 to TRBJ2-3, with 8 bases matching TRBD2. The CDR3 length is 13 residues. V gave up 1 base and J gave up 14 bases; unmatched junction bases: 8. The germline CDR1 and CDR2 sequences are SGHVS and FQNEAQ. CDR3 bases: TGTGCCAGCAGCTTAGTGGGACTAGAGAGCCCGTATTTT. Encoded protein: CASSLVGLESPYF.

The rearrangement joins TRBV5-1 to TRBJ2-5; D remains unclear. The CDR3 has 18 residues. Germline CDR1 SGHRS, CDR2 YFSETQ. Trimming cost V 8 bases and J 2 bases, with 28 bases left between them. The CDR3 loop is CAREPDLLLASTQETQYF. CDR3 in DNA: TGCGCCAGGGAACCGGACCTACTCCTGGCGTCTACTCAAGAGACCCAGTACTTC.

This clonotype came up a few times. An end of the junction does not agree with germline; a read error may underlie this. This CDR3 reads CSAGDRVGHF. For the CDR3, the DNA is TGCAGTGCAGGGGACAGGGTGGGCCACTTC. The V and J genes are TRBV20-1 and TRBJ2-7; 9 bases are shared with TRBD1. Germline CDR1 DFQATT, CDR2 SNEGSKA (reference sequence). The CDR3 length is 10 residues.

This sequence joins TRBV27 and TRBJ1-2; no clear D gene. Germline CDR1 MNHEY, CDR2 SMNVEV (reference sequence). With 8 bases removed from V and 3 bases from J, the gap between germline ends came to 19 bases. This CDR3 is 15 amino acids long. The CDR3 region is CASSDFGGYDYGYTF. The CDR3 DNA reads TGTGCCAGCTCGGATTTCGGCGGATACGACTATGGCTACACCTTC.

In its sample, this clonotype was seen many times. This chain connects TRBV29-1 to TRBJ2-5, with TRBD2 as a possible D gene (6 bases). The CDR3 runs 14 residues. CDR1 is SQVTM and CDR2 is ANQGSEA in the germline V gene. The V end lost 4 bases, the J end lost 1 base, and 13 bases lay between the germline ends. The CDR3 loop is CSVGLAVLQETQYF. The CDR3 nucleotides read TGCAGCGTTGGATTAGCGGTCCTCCAAGAGACCCAGTACTTC. Based on the CDR3 plus reference TRBV29-1 and TRBJ2-5, the full variable domain is SAVISQKPSRDICQRGTSLTIQCQVDSQVTMMFWYRQQPGQSLTLIATANQGSEATYESGFVIDKFPISRPNLTFSTLTVSNMSPEDSSIYLCSVGLAVLQETQYFGPGTRLLVL.

A few counts support this clonotype. The gene calls are TRBV3-1 and TRBJ2-3, with 14 positions matching TRBD2. Germline loops: CDR1 LGHDT, CDR2 YNNKEL (reference sequence). This CDR3 spans 18 amino acids. After removal of 3 bases from V and 5 bases from J, the junction contained 10 bases not matched to a gene. CDR3 DNA sequence: TGTGCCAGCAGCCAGGAGGGACTAGCGGGAGTGATCAGAGATACGCAGTATTTT. It encodes CASSQEGLAGVIRDTQYF.

CDR3 sequence reads: CASGLVGGRTGELFF. The CDR3 DNA sequence: TGTGCTAGTGGTTTGGTCGGGGGGAGGACCGGGGAGCTGTTTTTT. The V and J genes are TRBV12-5 and TRBJ2-2; 7 bases are shared with TRBD2. The CDR3 runs 15 residues. CDR1 is LGHNT, CDR2 FRNRAP, per germline. Trimming at V came to 0 bases and at J to 5 bases, leaving 3 bases not matched to a gene.

This clonotype was seen only a few times. J is TRBJ2-7 and V is TRBV3-1, with TRBD2 matching over 9 bases. Looked up from germline, CDR1 is LGHDT and CDR2 is YNNKEL (reference sequence). The CDR3 spans 14 residues. The J segment lost 3 bases and the V segment lost 2 bases, leaving 2 bases of the junction unmatched. CDR3 sequence (DNA): TGTGCCAGCAGCCAACTAGCGGGACGCTACGAGCAGTACTTC. Its protein product is CASSQLAGRYEQYF.

This clonotype was seen repeatedly, ten times or more. The chain combines TRBV4-1 with TRBJ2-7; D might be TRBD2 (6 bases). Per the germline V gene, CDR1 is MGHRA and CDR2 is YSYEKL. This CDR3 comprises 16 residues. V was trimmed by 0 bases and J by 0 bases, leaving 12 bases between them. Here the CDR3 DNA reads TGCGCCAGCAGCCAAGATGTGGACTACGTCTCCTACGAGCAGTACTTC. Protein: CASSQDVDYVSYEQYF.